This TCR beta chain appears in the sequencing data of a study of technical replicates of blood from several donors. Losses at the gene ends were 5 bases for V and 3 bases for J; bases not matched to a gene: 7. The CDR3 spans 15 residues. Germline V gene lookup returns CDR1 MNHEY and CDR2 SVGAGI. Assay: immunoSEQ multiplex PCR; the TCRdb copy retains only in-frame clones and omits some. The table has fewer than 75,000 clones, roughly 90% seen once. This clone was recorded once. This TCR derives from a human donor in good health. Some clones in this sample may be carry-over from other donors' samples. The source material was PBMCs. The chain uses TRBV6-5 and TRBJ1-3, with TRBD1 matching 7 bases. In DNA, the CDR3 is TGTGCCAGCAGTCGCGCAGGGGGATTTGGAAACACCATATATTTT. Protein: CASSRAGGFGNTIYF.